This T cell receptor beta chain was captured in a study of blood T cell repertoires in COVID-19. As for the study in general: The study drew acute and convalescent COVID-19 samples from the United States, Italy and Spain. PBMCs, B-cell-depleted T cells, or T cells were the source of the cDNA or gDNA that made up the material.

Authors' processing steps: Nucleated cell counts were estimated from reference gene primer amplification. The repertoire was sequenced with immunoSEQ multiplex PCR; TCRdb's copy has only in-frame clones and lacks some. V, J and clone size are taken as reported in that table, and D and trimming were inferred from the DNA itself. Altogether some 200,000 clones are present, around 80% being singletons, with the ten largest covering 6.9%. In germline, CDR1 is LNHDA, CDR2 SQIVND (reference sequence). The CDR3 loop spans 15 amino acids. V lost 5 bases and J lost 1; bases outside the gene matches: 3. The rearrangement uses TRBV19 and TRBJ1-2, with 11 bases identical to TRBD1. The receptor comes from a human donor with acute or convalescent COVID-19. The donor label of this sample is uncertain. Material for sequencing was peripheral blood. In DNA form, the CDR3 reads TGTGCCAGTAGTCTGGGACAGGGGGTTAACTATGGCTACACCTTC. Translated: CASSLGQGVNYGYTF.